This TCR beta chain was identified during a study of blood T cell repertoires in COVID-19. At the level of the study: The United States, Italy and Spain were the sources of the acute and convalescent COVID-19 samples. In each case, the material was cDNA or gDNA derived from T cells, B-cell-depleted T cells, or PBMCs.

The CDR3 is 12 residues long. Trimming shortened V by 0 bases and J by 9 bases, and 7 bases separated the two germline ends. The germline CDR1 and CDR2 sequences are SGHNT and YYREEE (reference sequence). As originally analysed: Reference gene primer amplification gave nucleated cell count estimates. TCRdb keeps only in-frame clones here, not all; method: immunoSEQ multiplex PCR. Clone size and the V and J calls come from that table; the DNA yielded D and trimming. The sample yields roughly 100,000 clones, about 87% seen once. The sequencing input was peripheral blood. The chain carries TRBV5-4 and TRBJ1-5; D gene unclear. The TCR was taken from a man older than 75 with acute or convalescent COVID-19. CDR3 in DNA: TGTGCCAGCAGCTTGGAAGGCGGGCCCCAGCATTTT. Protein sequence: CASSLEGGPQHF.